This T cell receptor beta chain was sequenced for a study of breast tumors, draining lymph nodes, adjacent tissues. Overall study results and limits: Tumors had less TCR diversity than lymph nodes, more than nontumor tissue. Most tumor T cells seemingly derive from lymph node, then expand in tumor. Luminal-like breast cancer showed significantly greater tumor-nontumor repertoire similarity than basal-like breast cancer did. Tumor T cell lymph node origin was a supported hypothesis, not proven.

This clonotype was counted at least ten times. Its target is unknown. One junction end disagrees with the germline gene, perhaps due to a read error. TCRdb re-called the multiplex PCR reads with MiXCR, one entry per CDR3 protein. The table has approximately 100,000 distinct CDR3 sequences, approximately 22% seen once. Germline CDR1 is SGHTA and CDR2 is FQGTGA. The CDR3 sequence is 13 residues long. The lymph nodes were axillary draining lymph nodes from breast cancer patients. The sequencing input was axillary lymph node tissue. This TCR came from a female donor with breast cancer. Some clones in this sample may be carry-over from other donors' samples. The chain employs TRBV7-3 and TRBJ2-7; D might be TRBD1 (6 bases). This CDR3 reads CASSLGAWGLKDF. In nucleotides, the CDR3 is TGTGCCAGCAGCTTAGGAGCCTGGGGGCTGAAAGACTTC.